A selection of T cell receptor beta chains follows, all from one sample in a study of blood T cell repertoires in COVID-19. Generated by immunoSEQ multiplex PCR, the TCRdb table keeps only in-frame clones and is missing some. The sample holds about 300,000 clones, 80% to 90% seen once. The sequencing sample was made of PBMCs or T cells enriched from blood (not recorded which). Every receptor here comes from a man between 25 and 39 years old who had recovered from COVID-19. Both conserved end residues are part of each CDR3. D genes are given only for firm matches. For some rows the clone size is stated as once, few or many, or as a class when expanded; others skip it.

v_gene	d_gene	abundance	j_gene	CDR3aa	CDR3nt
TRBV19	.	.	TRBJ2-7	CASSRNSRWAYEQYF	TGTGCCAGTAGTAGAAATTCTAGGTGGGCCTACGAGCAGTACTTC
TRBV13	TRBD1	once	TRBJ2-1	CATTGDPLGTEQFF	TGTGCCACGACAGGGGATCCCCTCGGTACTGAGCAGTTCTTC
TRBV27	TRBD2	.	TRBJ2-7	CASSLEATTGLAGGEQYF	TGTGCCAGCAGTTTAGAGGCGACCACGGGACTAGCGGGAGGCGAGCAGTACTTC
TRBV2	.	.	TRBJ1-4	CASSGGTSTNEKLFF	TGTGCCAGCAGTGGCGGGACTTCAACTAATGAAAAACTGTTTTTT
TRBV5-8	.	few	TRBJ2-7	CASSLDRNYEQYF	TGTGCCAGCAGCTTGGACAGGAACTACGAGCAGTACTTC
TRBV5-4	TRBD2	.	TRBJ2-2	CASSLASGLAFGELFF	TGTGCCAGCAGCTTGGCTAGCGGCCTAGCTTTCGGGGAGCTGTTTTTT
TRBV19	TRBD1	.	TRBJ2-5	CASKLQGAAETQYF	TGTGCCAGTAAGTTACAGGGGGCCGCAGAGACCCAGTACTTC
TRBV29-1	TRBD1	.	TRBJ2-1	CSVEDFPQGGSYNEQFF	TGCAGCGTTGAAGATTTCCCACAGGGGGGCTCCTACAATGAGCAGTTCTTC
TRBV30	.	many	TRBJ1-2	CAWAGGNYGYTF	TGTGCCTGGGCCGGGGGGAACTATGGCTACACCTTC
TRBV7-6	TRBD1	.	TRBJ2-2	CASRGMDRGAGELFF	TGTGCCAGCAGGGGAATGGACAGGGGAGCCGGGGAGCTGTTTTTT
TRBV11-2	TRBD2	.	TRBJ2-7	CASSLWGGVSYEQYF	TGTGCCAGCAGCTTATGGGGGGGGGTCTCCTACGAGCAGTACTTC
TRBV5-1	TRBD1	.	TRBJ1-1	CASRAGTGALSTEAFF	TGCGCCAGCAGAGCCGGGACAGGGGCCTTAAGCACTGAAGCTTTCTTT
TRBV19	TRBD1	.	TRBJ1-2	CASSVGTGANYGYTF	TGTGCCAGTAGTGTCGGGACAGGGGCTAACTATGGCTACACCTTC
TRBV11-2	.	.	TRBJ2-3	CASSPQLADTQYF	TGTGCCAGCAGCCCTCAACTCGCAGATACGCAGTATTTT
TRBV7-9	.	.	TRBJ1-1	CASSPALGAGNTEAFF	TGTGCCAGCAGCCCCGCATTGGGGGCGGGGAACACTGAAGCTTTCTTT
TRBV30	TRBD1	.	TRBJ2-3	CAWNDRGPPRTDTQYF	TGTGCCTGGAATGACAGGGGGCCGCCTCGCACAGATACGCAGTATTTT
TRBV6-1	.	many	TRBJ2-7	CASSEATGSHEQYF	TGTGCCAGCAGTGAAGCAACAGGGAGTCACGAGCAGTACTTC
TRBV21-1	.	.	TRBJ1-5	CASNNRGVLQDSNQPQHF	TGTGCCAGCAATAACCGGGGGGTCTTACAAGATAGCAATCAGCCCCAGCATTTT
TRBV10-1	TRBD1	.	TRBJ1-2	CASSGGQGNYGYTF	TGCGCCAGCAGTGGGGGACAGGGAAACTATGGCTACACCTTC
TRBV28	.	once	TRBJ1-2	CASSFDTSGYGYTF	TGTGCCAGCAGTTTTGATACCTCGGGCTATGGCTACACCTTC
TRBV7-2	TRBD2	.	TRBJ2-3	CASSLASGGAPPQYF	TGTGCCAGCAGCTTAGCTAGCGGGGGGGCTCCCCCCCAGTATTTT
TRBV7-2	TRBD1	.	TRBJ1-2	CASSQQGTVYGYTF	TGTGCCAGCAGCCAGCAGGGGACAGTCTATGGCTACACCTTC
TRBV9	.	.	TRBJ1-6	CASSASSGYSYNSPLHF	TGTGCCAGCAGCGCTTCCTCGGGGTACTCCTATAATTCACCCCTCCACTTT
TRBV12-5	TRBD2	once	TRBJ2-3	CASGSGASGRRSDTQYF	TGTGCTAGTGGCTCCGGAGCTAGCGGGAGAAGGTCAGATACGCAGTATTTT
TRBV6-5	TRBD1	.	TRBJ1-1	CASSLGQGTEAFF	TGTGCCAGCAGTCTCGGACAGGGGACTGAAGCTTTCTTT
TRBV11-3	TRBD2	.	TRBJ2-7	CASGRTGGGTYEQYF	TGTGCCAGCGGGCGCACGGGGGGGGGAACCTACGAGCAGTACTTC
TRBV15	TRBD2	.	TRBJ2-7	CAIGRGPSYEQYF	TGTGCCATCGGGAGGGGCCCCTCCTACGAGCAGTACTTC
TRBV9	TRBD2	.	TRBJ2-1	CASSVEGVGREGLDEQFF	TGTGCCAGCAGCGTAGAAGGTGTGGGGCGGGAGGGTTTGGATGAGCAGTTCTTC
TRBV5-1	TRBD1	.	TRBJ2-7	CASSKNRDRVLEQYF	TGCGCCAGCAGCAAAAACCGGGACAGGGTTCTCGAGCAGTACTTC
TRBV4-1	TRBD1	.	TRBJ2-7	CASSQVPGTGLNEQYF	TGCGCCAGCAGCCAAGTACCCGGGACAGGGCTAAACGAGCAGTACTTC
TRBV12-3/TRBV12-4	.	.	TRBJ2-7	CASSSLDTREQYF	TGTGCCAGCAGTTCCTTGGACACCCGGGAGCAGTACTTC
TRBV19	TRBD1	.	TRBJ2-2	CAGRDRGDTGELFF	TGTGCCGGTCGGGACAGGGGGGACACCGGGGAGCTGTTTTTT
TRBV12-3/TRBV12-4	.	.	TRBJ1-1	CASSSHRNTEAFF	TGTGCCAGCAGTTCCCACAGGAACACTGAAGCTTTCTTT
TRBV7-9	.	.	TRBJ2-1	CASSSNNNSYNEQFF	TGTGCCAGCAGTTCCAACAACAACTCCTACAATGAGCAGTTCTTC
TRBV25-1	.	.	TRBJ1-3	CASSVNPGNTIYF	TGTGCCAGCAGTGTTAATCCTGGAAACACCATATATTTT
TRBV19	.	.	TRBJ2-5	CASSSPGSGETQYF	TGTGCCAGTAGTTCCCCAGGCTCCGGAGAGACCCAGTACTTC
TRBV4-1	.	.	TRBJ2-3	CASSQAGDTQYF	TGCGCCAGCAGCCAAGCGGGAGATACGCAGTATTTT
TRBV5-1	.	.	TRBJ2-1	CASSFSTFNSYNEQFF	TGCGCCAGCAGCTTTTCAACATTTAACTCCTACAATGAGCAGTTCTTC
TRBV21-1	.	.	TRBJ1-1	CASSKQGPNTEAFF	TGTGCCAGCAGCAAACAGGGGCCTAACACTGAAGCTTTCTTT
TRBV30	.	once	TRBJ2-7	CAWSGGRYEQYF	TGTGCCTGGAGCGGGGGTCGGTACGAGCAGTACTTC
TRBV19	TRBD2	.	TRBJ2-3	CATRSLGLAGGRADTQYF	TGTGCCACCCGATCACTTGGACTAGCGGGAGGTCGGGCAGATACGCAGTATTTT
TRBV4-1	TRBD2	once	TRBJ2-5	CASSQTGLAGLQETQYF	TGCGCCAGCAGCCAGACGGGACTAGCGGGATTACAAGAGACCCAGTACTTC
TRBV4-1	TRBD2	few	TRBJ2-1	CASSSYSGLAVGEQFF	TGCGCCAGCAGCTCATACTCTGGACTAGCCGTCGGTGAGCAGTTCTTC
TRBV19	TRBD1	once	TRBJ1-5	CASSKYRDRTSNQPQHF	TGTGCCAGTAGTAAGTACAGGGACAGGACTAGCAATCAGCCCCAGCATTTT
TRBV10-3	.	.	TRBJ1-5	CAISESGGDNQPQHF	TGTGCCATCAGTGAGTCGGGAGGGGACAATCAGCCCCAGCATTTT
TRBV6-5	TRBD1	.	TRBJ2-7	CASSQRQGYEQYF	TGTGCCAGCAGTCAAAGACAGGGCTACGAGCAGTACTTC
TRBV5-1	TRBD1	.	TRBJ1-5	CASSPDRGGNQPQHF	TGCGCCAGCAGCCCGGACAGGGGCGGCAATCAGCCCCAGCATTTT
TRBV11-2	TRBD1	.	TRBJ2-7	CASSFDRVTVF	TGTGCCAGCAGCTTCGACAGGGTAACCGTATTC
TRBV5-4	.	.	TRBJ2-2	CASSTASANTGELFF	TGTGCCAGCAGCACGGCTAGCGCGAACACCGGGGAGCTGTTTTTT
TRBV28	.	.	TRBJ1-5	CASSSGDQPQHF	TGTGCCAGCAGTTCGGGGGATCAGCCCCAGCATTTT
TRBV19	.	.	TRBJ1-1	CASKEGLFRTDEAFF	TGTGCCAGTAAAGAAGGACTCTTTCGAACCGATGAAGCTTTCTTT
TRBV12-3/TRBV12-4	TRBD2	.	TRBJ2-7	CASGTSGYEQYF	TGTGCCAGCGGGACTAGCGGGTACGAGCAGTACTTC
TRBV5-1	TRBD1	.	TRBJ2-1	CASSAPTGTVSYNEQFF	TGCGCCAGCAGCGCGCCTACCGGGACAGTCTCCTACAATGAGCAGTTCTTC